The rows below give T cell receptor beta chains drawn from one sample of a study of Graves' ophthalmopathy and Graves' hyperthyroidism. TCRdb analysed the multiplex PCR reads with MiXCR anew, one entry per CDR3 protein. Counted here are about 170,000 distinct CDR3 sequences, 30% to 45% occurring once; the ten biggest clones make up around 5.8%. The sequenced sample was peripheral blood. The origin of the receptors is a woman aged 40 to 50 with Graves' ophthalmopathy. Each CDR3 is given with its conserved first and last residue. The D gene is left open where the match is weak. The size entry is marked missing in some rows and otherwise reads once, few, many or a size class.

abundance	v_gene	d_gene	j_gene	CDR3aa	CDR3nt
once	TRBV7-2	NA	TRBJ2-5	CATARGESRVKTQYF	TGTGCCACCGCCAGGGGGGAATCCAGGGTGAAGACCCAGTACTTC
few	TRBV12-3/TRBV12-4	TRBD1	TRBJ1-1	CASSFFGQGDTEAFF	TGTGCCAGCAGTTTTTTTGGACAGGGCGACACTGAAGCTTTCTTT
many	TRBV5-1	TRBD2	TRBJ2-5	CASSLKATSGRGSQETQYF	TGCGCCAGCAGCCTGAAGGCCACTAGCGGGAGGGGATCGCAAGAGACCCAGTACTTC
many	TRBV20-1	NA	TRBJ1-1	CSARGRGFEAFF	TGCAGTGCTAGAGGACGGGGTTTTGAAGCTTTCTTT
many	TRBV28	NA	TRBJ1-5	CASSLQGGSNQPQHF	TGTGCCAGCAGTTTACAGGGTGGTAGCAATCAGCCCCAGCATTTT
many	TRBV7-2	NA	TRBJ2-5	CASSLVFSRGETQYF	TGTGCCAGCAGCTTAGTCTTTTCCCGAGGAGAGACCCAGTACTTC
NA	TRBV7-8	NA	TRBJ1-5	CASSFSPNQPQHF	TGTGCCAGCAGCTTTTCCCCTAATCAGCCCCAGCATTTT
many	TRBV11-2	TRBD1	TRBJ1-1	CASSRITGANTEAFF	TGTGCCAGCAGCCGCATAACAGGGGCGAACACTGAAGCTTTCTTT
many	TRBV6-1	TRBD1	TRBJ2-7	CASRRQGMDEQYF	TGTGCCAGCAGACGACAGGGAATGGACGAGCAGTACTTC
NA	TRBV6-4	NA	TRBJ2-7	CASSPQGASSGTSYEQYF	TGTGCCAGCAGTCCACAGGGGGCGAGTAGCGGGACATCCTACGAGCAGTACTTC
NA	TRBV6-5	TRBD1	TRBJ1-1	CASSYSTGLDTEAFF	TGTGCCAGCAGTTACTCGACAGGGTTGGACACTGAAGCTTTCTTT
many	TRBV15	NA	TRBJ2-5	CATGMADRETQYF	TGTGCCACCGGGATGGCGGACCGAGAGACCCAGTACTTC
NA	TRBV12-3/TRBV12-4	NA	TRBJ1-1	CASSLQGKRTEAFF	TGTGCCAGCAGTTTGCAGGGAAAAAGGACTGAAGCTTTCTTT
NA	TRBV28	NA	TRBJ1-6	CASSFTGAANWALHF	TGTGCCAGCAGTTTTACGGGGGCAGCCAATTGGGCCCTCCACTTT
many	TRBV4-1	TRBD1	TRBJ1-5	CASSQVFTGVNQPQHF	TGCGCCAGCAGCCAAGTCTTTACAGGGGTTAATCAGCCCCAGCATTTT
many	TRBV10-2	TRBD2	TRBJ2-7	CASSRGLAGGTYKQYF	TGCGCCAGCAGTCGCGGACTAGCGGGGGGCACGTATAAGCAGTACTTC
many	TRBV28	NA	TRBJ1-1	CASSLYPVTEAFF	TGTGCCAGCAGTTTATATCCTGTCACTGAAGCTTTCTTT
many	TRBV28	NA	TRBJ1-2	CASSTPNYGYTF	TGTGCCAGCAGTACACCTAACTATGGCTACACCTTC
NA	TRBV12-3/TRBV12-4	NA	TRBJ1-1	CASSLVAGADTEAFF	TGTGCCAGCAGTTTGGTTGCTGGAGCGGACACTGAAGCTTTCTTT
NA	TRBV6-1	TRBD1	TRBJ2-5	CASSRAGGSEETQYF	TGTGCCAGCAGTCGAGCAGGGGGCTCGGAAGAGACCCAGTACTTC
NA	TRBV12-3/TRBV12-4	NA	TRBJ1-1	CAIAGWGPMNTEAFF	TGTGCCATCGCGGGATGGGGGCCGATGAACACTGAAGCTTTCTTT
NA	TRBV18	NA	TRBJ1-6	CASSPRTDNSPLHF	TGTGCCAGCTCACCACGAACAGATAATTCACCCCTCCACTTT
many	TRBV6-1	NA	TRBJ1-1	CASSTSGFGWTEAFF	TGTGCCAGCAGTACATCAGGGTTTGGTTGGACTGAAGCTTTCTTT
many	TRBV12-3/TRBV12-4	TRBD1	TRBJ1-5	CASSLTGQGQPQHF	TGTGCCAGCAGTTTGACAGGGCAGGGTCAGCCCCAGCATTTT
many	TRBV3-1	NA	TRBJ2-5	CASSQDLGGETQYF	TGTGCCAGCAGCCAAGATCTAGGGGGAGAGACCCAGTACTTC
many	TRBV3-1	NA	TRBJ2-5	CASSQDPGPETQYF	TGTGCCAGCAGCCAAGACCCGGGACCCGAGACCCAGTACTTC
many	TRBV20-1	TRBD1	TRBJ2-5	CSPRGPETQYF	TGCAGTCCCAGGGGGCCAGAGACCCAGTACTTC
many	TRBV18	NA	TRBJ2-2	CASSPPTSTGELFF	TGTGCCAGCTCACCACCCACGTCTACCGGGGAGCTGTTTTTT
many	TRBV28	NA	TRBJ1-5	CASSDGRAWQPQHF	TGTGCCAGCAGTGATGGCAGGGCTTGGCAGCCCCAGCATTTT
many	TRBV6-5	NA	TRBJ1-1	CASSQDGANTEAFF	TGTGCCAGCAGTCAGGACGGAGCGAACACTGAAGCTTTCTTT
many	TRBV6-2/TRBV6-3	NA	TRBJ2-2	CASSYWQYTGELFF	TGTGCCAGCAGTTATTGGCAGTACACCGGGGAGCTGTTTTTT
many	TRBV12-3/TRBV12-4	NA	TRBJ1-6	CASSLAGTVNSPLHF	TGTGCCAGCAGTTTAGCCGGGACGGTGAATTCACCCCTCCACTTT
NA	TRBV12-3/TRBV12-4	NA	TRBJ1-3	CASSAHRGNTIYF	TGTGCCAGCAGTGCACACAGGGGAAACACCATATATTTT
NA	TRBV27	NA	TRBJ2-7	CASNWLGRSYEQYF	TGTGCCAGCAACTGGTTGGGAAGGTCCTACGAGCAGTACTTC
once	TRBV6-1	NA	TRBJ2-7	CASSETGAYEQYF	TGTGCCAGCAGTGAGACAGGAGCTTACGAGCAGTACTTC